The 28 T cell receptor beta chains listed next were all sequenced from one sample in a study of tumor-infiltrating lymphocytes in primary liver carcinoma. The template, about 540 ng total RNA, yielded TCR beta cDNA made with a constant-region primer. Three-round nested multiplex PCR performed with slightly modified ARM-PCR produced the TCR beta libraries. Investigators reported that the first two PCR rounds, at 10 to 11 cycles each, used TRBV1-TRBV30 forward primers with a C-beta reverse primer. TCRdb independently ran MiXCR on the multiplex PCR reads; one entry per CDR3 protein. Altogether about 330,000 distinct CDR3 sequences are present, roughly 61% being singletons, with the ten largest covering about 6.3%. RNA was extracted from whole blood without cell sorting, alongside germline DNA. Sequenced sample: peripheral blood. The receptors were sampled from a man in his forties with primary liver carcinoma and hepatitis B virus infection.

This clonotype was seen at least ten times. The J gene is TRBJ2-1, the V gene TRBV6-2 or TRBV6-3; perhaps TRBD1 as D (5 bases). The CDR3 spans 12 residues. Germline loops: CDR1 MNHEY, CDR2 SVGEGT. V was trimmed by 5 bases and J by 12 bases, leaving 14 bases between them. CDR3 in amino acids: CASSLGPLRQFF. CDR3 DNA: TGTGCCAGCAGTCTGGGGCCTCTGCGGCAGTTCTTC.

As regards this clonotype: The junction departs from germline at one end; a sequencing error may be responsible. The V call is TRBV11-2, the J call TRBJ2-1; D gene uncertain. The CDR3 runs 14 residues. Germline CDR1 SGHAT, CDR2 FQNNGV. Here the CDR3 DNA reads TGTACCAGCAACTCCGCAGGCACCTACAATGAGCAGTTCTTC. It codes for CTSNSAGTYNEQFF.

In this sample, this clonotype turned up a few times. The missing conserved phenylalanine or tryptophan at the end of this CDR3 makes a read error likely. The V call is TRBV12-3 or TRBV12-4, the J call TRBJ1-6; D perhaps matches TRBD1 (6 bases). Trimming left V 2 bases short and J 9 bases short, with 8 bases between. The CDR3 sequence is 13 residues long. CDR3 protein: CASSLRGFSPLHY. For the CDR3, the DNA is TGTGCCAGCAGTTTAAGGGGGTTTTCACCCCTCCACTAT.

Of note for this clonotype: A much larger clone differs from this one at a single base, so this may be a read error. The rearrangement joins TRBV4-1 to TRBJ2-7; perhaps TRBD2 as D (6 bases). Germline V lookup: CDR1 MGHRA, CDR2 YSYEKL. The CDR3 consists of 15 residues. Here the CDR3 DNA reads TGCGCCAGCAACCAAGAAGGTCTAGCGTCCTACGAGCAGTACTTC. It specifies CASNQEGLASYEQYF.

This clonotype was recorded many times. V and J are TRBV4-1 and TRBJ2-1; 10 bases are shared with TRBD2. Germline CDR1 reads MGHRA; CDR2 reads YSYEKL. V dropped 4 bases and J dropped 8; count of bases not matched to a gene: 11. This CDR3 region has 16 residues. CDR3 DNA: TGCGCCAGCAGCCTAAGTCTAGCGGGAGTCGAAGATGAGCAGTTCTTC. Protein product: CASSLSLAGVEDEQFF.

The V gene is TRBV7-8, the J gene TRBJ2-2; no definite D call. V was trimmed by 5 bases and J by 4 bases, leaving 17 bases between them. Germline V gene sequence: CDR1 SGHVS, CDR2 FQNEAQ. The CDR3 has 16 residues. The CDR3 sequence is CASSPGSGGVTGELFF. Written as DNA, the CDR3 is TGTGCCAGCAGCCCCGGGTCAGGTGGGGTCACCGGGGAGCTGTTTTTT.

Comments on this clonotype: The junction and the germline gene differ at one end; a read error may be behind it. The CDR3 loop is CTSSQGSGGLTDTQYF. DNA of the CDR3: TGTACCAGCAGCCAGGGTAGCGGGGGGCTCACAGATACGCAATATTTT. The chain couples TRBV11-2 to TRBJ2-3, with TRBD2 matching over 10 bases. CDR1 and CDR2 from the germline V gene are SGHAT and FQNNGV. This CDR3 has 16 amino acids.

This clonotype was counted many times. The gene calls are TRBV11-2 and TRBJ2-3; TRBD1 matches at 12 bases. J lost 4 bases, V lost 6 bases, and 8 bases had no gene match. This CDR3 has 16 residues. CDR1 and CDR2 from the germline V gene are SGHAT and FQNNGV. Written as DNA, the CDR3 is TGTGCCAGCAGTCGCGGGGGACAGGGGGCCCCAGATACGCAGTATTTT. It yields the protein CASSRGGQGAPDTQYF. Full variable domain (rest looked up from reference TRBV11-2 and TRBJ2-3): EAGVAQSPRYKIIEKRQSVAFWCNPISGHATLYWYQQILGQGPKLLIQFQNNGVVDDSQLPKDRFSAERLKGVDSTLKIQPAKLEDSAVYLCASSRGGQGAPDTQYFGPGTRLTVL.

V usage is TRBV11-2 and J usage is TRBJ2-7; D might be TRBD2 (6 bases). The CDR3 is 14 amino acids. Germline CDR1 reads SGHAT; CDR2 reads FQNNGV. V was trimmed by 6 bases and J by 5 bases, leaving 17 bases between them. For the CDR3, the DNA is TGTGCCAGCAGAGAGGCGGAGGGATTCCACGAGCAGTACTTC. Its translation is CASREAEGFHEQYF.

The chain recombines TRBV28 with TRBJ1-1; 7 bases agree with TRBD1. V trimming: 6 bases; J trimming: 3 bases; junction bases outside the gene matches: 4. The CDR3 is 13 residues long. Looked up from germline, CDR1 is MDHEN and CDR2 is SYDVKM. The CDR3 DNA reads TGTGCCAGCAGACAGGGGTGGGACACTGAAGCTTTCTTT. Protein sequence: CASRQGWDTEAFF.

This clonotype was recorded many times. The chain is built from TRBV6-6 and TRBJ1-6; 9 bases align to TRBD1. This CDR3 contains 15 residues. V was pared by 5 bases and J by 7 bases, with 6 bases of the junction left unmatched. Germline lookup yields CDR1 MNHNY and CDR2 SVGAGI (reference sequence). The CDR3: CASSLGTGRNSPLHF. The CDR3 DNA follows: TGTGCCAGCAGTCTAGGGACAGGGAGAAATTCACCCCTCCACTTT.

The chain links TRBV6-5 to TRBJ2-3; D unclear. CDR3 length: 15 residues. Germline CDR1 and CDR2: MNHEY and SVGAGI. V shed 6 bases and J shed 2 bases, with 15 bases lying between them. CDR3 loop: CASRTSYSNTDTQYF. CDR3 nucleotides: TGTGCCAGCAGGACATCCTACTCAAACACAGATACGCAGTATTTT.

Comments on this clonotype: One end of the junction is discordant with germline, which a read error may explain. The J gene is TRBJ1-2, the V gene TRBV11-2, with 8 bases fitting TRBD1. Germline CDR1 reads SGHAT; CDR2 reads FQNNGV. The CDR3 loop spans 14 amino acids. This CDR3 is CVSNKGQGDYGYTF. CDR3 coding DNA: TGTGTCAGCAACAAAGGACAGGGCGACTATGGCTACACCTTC.

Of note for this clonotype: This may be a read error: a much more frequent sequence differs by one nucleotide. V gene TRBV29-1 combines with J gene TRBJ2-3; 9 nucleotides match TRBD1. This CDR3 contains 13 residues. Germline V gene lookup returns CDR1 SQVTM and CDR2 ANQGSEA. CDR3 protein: CSVRDRVPDTRYF. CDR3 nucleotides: TGCAGCGTGAGGGACAGGGTCCCAGATACGCGGTATTTT.

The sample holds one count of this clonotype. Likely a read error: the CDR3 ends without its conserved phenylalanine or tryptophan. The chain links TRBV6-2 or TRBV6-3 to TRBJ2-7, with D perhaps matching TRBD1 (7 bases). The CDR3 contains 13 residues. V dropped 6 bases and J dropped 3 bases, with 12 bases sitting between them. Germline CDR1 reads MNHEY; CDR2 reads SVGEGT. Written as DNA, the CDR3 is TGTGCCAGCAGGCGGGACAGTAACTACGAGCAGTACTCC. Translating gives CASRRDSNYEQYS.

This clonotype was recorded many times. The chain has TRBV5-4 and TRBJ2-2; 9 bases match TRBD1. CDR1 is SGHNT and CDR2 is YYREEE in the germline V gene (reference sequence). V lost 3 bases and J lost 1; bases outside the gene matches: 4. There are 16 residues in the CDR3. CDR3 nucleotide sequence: TGTGCCAGCAGCTATCCGGGACAGGGGAACACCGGGGAGCTGTTTTTT. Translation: CASSYPGQGNTGELFF.

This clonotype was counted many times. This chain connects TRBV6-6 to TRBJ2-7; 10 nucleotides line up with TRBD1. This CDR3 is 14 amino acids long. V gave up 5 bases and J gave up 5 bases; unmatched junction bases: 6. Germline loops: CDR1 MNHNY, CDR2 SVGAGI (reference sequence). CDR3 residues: CASSDDRGRHEQYF. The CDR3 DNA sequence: TGTGCCAGCAGTGACGACAGGGGGCGGCACGAGCAGTACTTC.

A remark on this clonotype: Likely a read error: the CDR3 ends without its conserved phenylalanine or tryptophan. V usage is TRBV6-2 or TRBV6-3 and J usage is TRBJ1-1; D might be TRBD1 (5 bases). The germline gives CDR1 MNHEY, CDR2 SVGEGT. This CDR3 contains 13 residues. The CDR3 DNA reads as TGTGCTAGCAGTGGAAGGGGTTATGCTGAGGCTTTCATT. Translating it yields CASSGRGYAEAFI.

The CDR3 DNA follows: TGTGCCAGCAGTTACTCCACGTCCAGGAGATATGAGCAGTTCTTC. Its translation: CASSYSTSRRYEQFF. This chain connects TRBV6-5 to TRBJ2-1; no definite D call. Germline V CDR1 and CDR2: MNHEY, SVGAGI. Trimming shortened V by 0 bases and J by 8 bases, and 14 bases separated the two germline ends. This CDR3 spans 15 amino acids.

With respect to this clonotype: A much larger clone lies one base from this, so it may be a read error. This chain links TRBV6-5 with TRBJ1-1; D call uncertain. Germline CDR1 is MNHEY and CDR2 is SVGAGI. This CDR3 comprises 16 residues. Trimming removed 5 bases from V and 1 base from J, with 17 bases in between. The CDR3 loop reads CASSPISDLWNTEAFF. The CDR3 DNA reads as TGTGCCAGCAGTCCTATCAGCGATCTGTGGAACACTGAAGCTTTCTTT.

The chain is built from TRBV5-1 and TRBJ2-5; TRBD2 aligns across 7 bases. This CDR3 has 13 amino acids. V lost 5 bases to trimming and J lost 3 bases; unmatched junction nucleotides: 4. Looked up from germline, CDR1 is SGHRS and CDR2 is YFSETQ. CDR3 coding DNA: TGCGCCAGCAGAGCGGGATTCGAAGAGACCCAGTACTTC. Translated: CASRAGFEETQYF.

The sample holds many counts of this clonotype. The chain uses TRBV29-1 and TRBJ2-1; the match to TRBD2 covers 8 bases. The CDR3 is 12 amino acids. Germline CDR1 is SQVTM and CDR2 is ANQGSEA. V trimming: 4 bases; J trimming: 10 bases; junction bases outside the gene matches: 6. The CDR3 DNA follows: TGCAGCGTTGGGGGACTAGGTAGGGAGCAGTTCTTC. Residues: CSVGGLGREQFF.

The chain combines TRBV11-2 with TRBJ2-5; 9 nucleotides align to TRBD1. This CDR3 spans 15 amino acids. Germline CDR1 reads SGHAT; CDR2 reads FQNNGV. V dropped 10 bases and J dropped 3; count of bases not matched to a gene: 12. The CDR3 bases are TGTGCCATCATCTTAATCTGGACAGGGGAAGAGACCCAGTACTTC. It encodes CAIILIWTGEETQYF.

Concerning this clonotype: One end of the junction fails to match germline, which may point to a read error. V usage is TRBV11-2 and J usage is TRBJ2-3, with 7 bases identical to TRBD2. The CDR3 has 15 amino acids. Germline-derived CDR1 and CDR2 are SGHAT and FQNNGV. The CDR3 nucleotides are TGTGCCAGCAGCTTACAGCGGGGAAGGGCAGATACGCATCATTTT. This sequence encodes CASSLQRGRADTHHF.

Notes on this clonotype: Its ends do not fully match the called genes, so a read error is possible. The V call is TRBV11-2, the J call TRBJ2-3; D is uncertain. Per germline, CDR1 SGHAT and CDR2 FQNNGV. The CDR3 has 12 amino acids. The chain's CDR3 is CASTNRVDTQHF. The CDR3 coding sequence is TGTGCCAGCACAAATAGGGTAGATACGCAGCATTTC.

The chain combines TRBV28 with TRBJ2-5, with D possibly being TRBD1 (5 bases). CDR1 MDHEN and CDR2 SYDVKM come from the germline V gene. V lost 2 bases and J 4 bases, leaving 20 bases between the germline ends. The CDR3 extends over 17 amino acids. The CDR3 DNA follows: TGTGCCAGCAGTTTAGGATGGGGCAGGCCAGCCGGAGAGACCCAGTACTTC. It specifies CASSLGWGRPAGETQYF.

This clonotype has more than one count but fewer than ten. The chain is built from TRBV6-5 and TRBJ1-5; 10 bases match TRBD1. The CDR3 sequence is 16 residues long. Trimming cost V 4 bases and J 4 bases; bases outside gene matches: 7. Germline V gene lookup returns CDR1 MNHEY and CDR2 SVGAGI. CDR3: CASSSTGGIGNQPQHF. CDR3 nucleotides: TGTGCCAGCAGTTCGACAGGGGGCATTGGAAATCAGCCCCAGCATTTT.

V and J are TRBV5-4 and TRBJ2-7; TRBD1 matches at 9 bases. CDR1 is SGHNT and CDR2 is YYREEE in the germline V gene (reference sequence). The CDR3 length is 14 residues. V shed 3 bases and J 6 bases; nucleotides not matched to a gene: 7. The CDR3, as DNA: TGTGCCAGCAGCTCCAGGACAGGGGTAGTCGAGCAGTACTTC. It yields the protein CASSSRTGVVEQYF.